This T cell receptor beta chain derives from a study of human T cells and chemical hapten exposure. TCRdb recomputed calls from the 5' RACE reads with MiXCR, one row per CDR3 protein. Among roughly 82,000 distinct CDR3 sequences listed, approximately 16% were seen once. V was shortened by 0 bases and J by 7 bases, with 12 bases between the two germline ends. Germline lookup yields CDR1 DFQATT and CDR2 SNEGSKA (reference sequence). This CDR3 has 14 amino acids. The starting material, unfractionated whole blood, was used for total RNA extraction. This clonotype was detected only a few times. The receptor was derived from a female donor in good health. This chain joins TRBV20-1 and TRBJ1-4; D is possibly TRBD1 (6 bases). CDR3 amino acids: CSARDGQLSEKLFF. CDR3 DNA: TGCAGTGCTAGAGATGGACAGTTGAGTGAAAAACTGTTTTTT.